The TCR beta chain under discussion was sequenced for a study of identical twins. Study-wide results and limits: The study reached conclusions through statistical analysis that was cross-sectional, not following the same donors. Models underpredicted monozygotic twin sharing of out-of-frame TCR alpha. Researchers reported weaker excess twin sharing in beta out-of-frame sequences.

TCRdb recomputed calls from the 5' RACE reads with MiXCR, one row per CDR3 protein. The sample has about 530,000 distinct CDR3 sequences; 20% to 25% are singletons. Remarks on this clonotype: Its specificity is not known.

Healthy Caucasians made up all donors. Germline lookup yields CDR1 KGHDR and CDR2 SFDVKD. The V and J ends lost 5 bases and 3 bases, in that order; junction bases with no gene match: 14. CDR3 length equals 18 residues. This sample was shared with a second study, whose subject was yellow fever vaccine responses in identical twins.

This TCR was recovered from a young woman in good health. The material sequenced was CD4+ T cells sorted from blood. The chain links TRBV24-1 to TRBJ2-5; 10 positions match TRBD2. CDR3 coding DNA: TGTGCCACCAGTGGTCAGGGCTTCCTAGCGGGGGCGAAAGAGACCCAGTACTTC. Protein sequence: CATSGQGFLAGAKETQYF.